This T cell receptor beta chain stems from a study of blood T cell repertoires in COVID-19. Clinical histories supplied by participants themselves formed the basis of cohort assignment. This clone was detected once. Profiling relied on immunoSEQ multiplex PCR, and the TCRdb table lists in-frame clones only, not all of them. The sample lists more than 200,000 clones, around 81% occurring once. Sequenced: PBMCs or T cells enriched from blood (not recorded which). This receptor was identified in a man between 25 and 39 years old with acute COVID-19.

The CDR3 sequence is CASSPDSPSSGGENGELFF. As DNA, the CDR3 is TGTGCCAGCAGCCCCGACTCCCCGTCGTCGGGGGGCGAAAACGGGGAGCTGTTTTTT. The V and J genes are TRBV7-3 and TRBJ2-2, with D possibly being TRBD2 (7 bases). V was shortened by 5 bases and J by 7 bases, with 29 bases between the two germline ends. This CDR3 region has 19 residues. Germline V CDR1 and CDR2: SGHTA, FQGTGA. Full variable domain (missing parts from reference TRBV7-3 and TRBJ2-2): GAGVSQTPSNKVTEKGKYVELRCDPISGHTALYWYRQSLGQGPEFLIYFQGTGAADDSGLPNDRFFAVRPEGSVSTLKIQRTERGDSAVYLCASSPDSPSSGGENGELFFGEGSRLTVL.